These T cell receptor beta chains were read from a single sample in a study of T cell responses to AZD1222 COVID-19 vaccine. The assay was immunoSEQ multiplex PCR, and TCRdb's table has in-frame clones only and misses some. Of around 94,000 clones listed, 70% to 90% are singletons. This specimen consisted of peripheral blood, obtained on day 0 of AZD1222 vaccination. The receptors stem from an adult in good health. The CDR3 runs from the conserved cysteine through the conserved F or W. The D gene is left open where the match is weak. Some rows have no size entry. The others give once, few or many, or a class for an expanded clone.

clone_size,v_call,d_call,j_call,cdr3_nt,cdr3_aa
NA,TRBV6-5,NA,TRBJ2-1,TGTGCCAGCAGTTACTCGTACAGGGCCCAAGAGCAGTTCTTC,CASSYSYRAQEQFF
NA,TRBV7-2,NA,TRBJ2-1,TGTGCCAGCAGAGAGCCTAGCGTTAGCTCCTACAATGAGCAGTTCTTC,CASREPSVSSYNEQFF
NA,TRBV6-1,TRBD1,TRBJ2-3,TGTGCCAGCAGTGAGAGGACAGGGGGACCTACAGATACGCAGTATTTT,CASSERTGGPTDTQYF
NA,TRBV7-8,TRBD1,TRBJ1-1,TGTGCCAGCAGCACCCGGGACAGGAGACCCACATACTTT,CASSTRDRRPTYF
NA,TRBV29-1,NA,TRBJ1-2,TGCAGCGTCAGGGTTGGAGGCTACACCTTC,CSVRVGGYTF
once,TRBV18,NA,TRBJ1-6,TGTGCCAGCTCACCGAACCGGAGCTCCTATAATTCACCCCTCCACTTT,CASSPNRSSYNSPLHF
NA,TRBV27,TRBD1,TRBJ2-7,TGTGCCAGCAGTTTCCGCGCTTTCTTTGGGACAGGGAAGCACGAGCAGTACTTC,CASSFRAFFGTGKHEQYF
NA,TRBV9,TRBD1,TRBJ1-3,TGTGCCAGCAGCGGCCGACAGGGGCCTGGAAACACCATATATTTT,CASSGRQGPGNTIYF
NA,TRBV6-2/TRBV6-3,NA,TRBJ2-5,TGTGCCAGCAGTTACCCCTATAACCAGGTCACCCAGTACTTC,CASSYPYNQVTQYF
NA,TRBV7-8,NA,TRBJ2-1,TGTGCCAGCAGCCGGGGCAGGGATCCCTACAATGAGCAGTTCTTC,CASSRGRDPYNEQFF
NA,TRBV19,TRBD1,TRBJ2-4,TGTGCCAGTAGTATAATCCTGACAGGGGGCAGCATTCAGTACTTC,CASSIILTGGSIQYF
NA,TRBV16,TRBD2,TRBJ2-2,TGTGCCAGCAGCCATGAAGGCGGGGGGGCCTACACCGGGGAGCTGTTTTTT,CASSHEGGGAYTGELFF
NA,TRBV19,NA,TRBJ1-2,TGTGCCAGTAGTATTACTTGGGAAGGCTACACCTTC,CASSITWEGYTF
NA,TRBV19,NA,TRBJ1-3,TGTGCCAGTACCCGTCTGACCTCTGGAAACACCATATATTTT,CASTRLTSGNTIYF
NA,TRBV5-1,NA,TRBJ2-7,TGCGCCAGCAGCTCTCGCGGGGTTTCCTACGAGCAGTACTTC,CASSSRGVSYEQYF
NA,TRBV6-4,TRBD2,TRBJ2-2,TGTGCCAGTCTGACTAGCGGGCTTAACACCGGGGAGCTGTTTTTT,CASLTSGLNTGELFF
NA,TRBV15,NA,TRBJ1-1,TGTGCCACCAGCAGAGATGGACAGAAGAACACTGAAGCTTTCTTT,CATSRDGQKNTEAFF
NA,TRBV3-1/TRBV3-2,TRBD1,TRBJ1-2,TGTGCCAGCAGCCAAGAAATGGACAGGGGACATGGCTACACCTTC,CASSQEMDRGHGYTF